This is a list of T cell receptor beta chains from one sample in a study of blood T cell repertoires in COVID-19. Clones were read by immunoSEQ multiplex PCR, and TCRdb kept only the in-frame ones, dropping some. This sample carries roughly 90,000 clones, roughly 90% of them seen once, and the ten largest clones take roughly 2.5%. Input material: peripheral blood. These receptors were taken from a man in his fifties or sixties with COVID-19, enrolled during active disease. Each CDR3 is given without its conserved first and last residue.

J gene: TRBJ1-1; V gene: TRBV6-5; CDR3 protein: ASSSHRDEAF
J gene: TRBJ1-2; V gene: TRBV4-2; CDR3 protein: ASSPEVGQDYGYT
J gene: TRBJ1-1; V gene: TRBV6-5; CDR3 protein: ASSYTERNTEAF
J gene: TRBJ1-5; V gene: TRBV7-9; CDR3 protein: ASSLDRGNQPQH
J gene: TRBJ2-7; V gene: TRBV4-1; CDR3 protein: ASSQEGAVAGEQY
J gene: TRBJ1-4; V gene: TRBV5-1; CDR3 protein: ASSTTGTGDEKLF
J gene: TRBJ2-5; V gene: TRBV19; CDR3 protein: ASSRGQGFQETQY
J gene: TRBJ1-2; V gene: TRBV3-1/TRBV3-2; CDR3 protein: ASSQGTGPYGYT
J gene: TRBJ2-1; V gene: TRBV5-4; CDR3 protein: ASSSRQGVGNEQF
J gene: TRBJ1-5; V gene: TRBV30; CDR3 protein: AWSVGGNQPQH
J gene: TRBJ1-2; V gene: TRBV24-1; CDR3 protein: ATSDSRTGGYGYT
J gene: TRBJ2-7; V gene: TRBV7-9; CDR3 protein: ASSSLRDSSYEQY
J gene: TRBJ1-6; V gene: TRBV6-2/TRBV6-3; CDR3 protein: ASSWGRGDSPLH
J gene: TRBJ2-3; V gene: TRBV28; CDR3 protein: ASSWNGGSGDTQY
J gene: TRBJ1-3; V gene: TRBV3-1/TRBV3-2; CDR3 protein: ASSQDPGDESGNTIY
J gene: TRBJ2-1; V gene: TRBV10-2; CDR3 protein: ATATTTGDEQF
J gene: TRBJ1-1; V gene: TRBV5-1; CDR3 protein: ASSDTGGITEAF
J gene: TRBJ2-2; V gene: TRBV29-1; CDR3 protein: SVRQRNTGELF
J gene: TRBJ1-3; V gene: TRBV4-2; CDR3 protein: ASSQSWGGQAGGGNTIY
J gene: TRBJ2-7; V gene: TRBV2; CDR3 protein: ASSYSGHSPAGQY
J gene: TRBJ2-5; V gene: TRBV19; CDR3 protein: ASSIAAGDRETQY
J gene: TRBJ1-4; V gene: TRBV20-1; CDR3 protein: SASPQFRSGEKLF
J gene: TRBJ2-1; V gene: TRBV11-2; CDR3 protein: ASSLLRPTRGSYNEQF
J gene: TRBJ2-7; V gene: TRBV7-9; CDR3 protein: ASSPGHPVTEQY